A selection of T cell receptor beta chains follows, all from one sample in a study of blood T cell repertoires in COVID-19. The table came from immunoSEQ multiplex PCR; TCRdb's copy has only in-frame clones and leaves some out. The profile shows some 200,000 clones, about four fifths of them singletons. The sample was PBMCs or T cells enriched from blood (not recorded which). Source of these receptors: a woman aged 50 to 60 who had been exposed to COVID-19. Both conserved end residues are part of each CDR3. The order of the fields is V gene, D gene, clone size, J gene, CDR3 protein, CDR3 DNA. The D gene is left open where the match is weak. Clone size is given for some rows only: seen once, a few or many times, or a class if the clone is expanded.

v_call: TRBV11-2
d_call: -
clone_size: -
j_call: TRBJ1-3
cdr3_aa: CASSLEGLSGNTIYF
cdr3_nt: TGTGCCAGCAGCTTAGAGGGCCTGTCTGGAAACACCATATATTTT

v_call: TRBV5-6
d_call: -
clone_size: -
j_call: TRBJ1-1
cdr3_aa: CASSLGIGQAAEAFF
cdr3_nt: TGTGCCAGCAGCTTGGGCATCGGCCAAGCGGCTGAAGCTTTCTTT

v_call: TRBV6-4
d_call: TRBD1
clone_size: -
j_call: TRBJ1-6
cdr3_aa: CASIPGQRTSPLHF
cdr3_nt: TGTGCCAGCATTCCGGGACAGCGGACCTCACCCCTCCACTTT

v_call: TRBV10-3
d_call: TRBD1
clone_size: once
j_call: TRBJ2-1
cdr3_aa: CAISPGGLNEQFF
cdr3_nt: TGTGCCATCAGTCCAGGGGGCCTCAATGAGCAGTTCTTC

v_call: TRBV19
d_call: TRBD1
clone_size: -
j_call: TRBJ2-5
cdr3_aa: CASSVDRTGQETQYF
cdr3_nt: TGTGCCAGTAGCGTTGATCGGACAGGGCAAGAGACCCAGTACTTC

v_call: TRBV5-8
d_call: -
clone_size: -
j_call: TRBJ1-2
cdr3_aa: CASSRLEGYYGYTF
cdr3_nt: TGTGCCAGCAGCCGACTTGAGGGATACTATGGCTACACCTTC

v_call: TRBV7-9
d_call: TRBD1
clone_size: -
j_call: TRBJ1-1
cdr3_aa: CASSADRLNTEAFF
cdr3_nt: TGTGCCAGCAGCGCGGACAGGTTGAACACTGAAGCTTTCTTT

v_call: TRBV2
d_call: -
clone_size: -
j_call: TRBJ2-3
cdr3_aa: CASSQGLGLRSTDTQYF
cdr3_nt: TGTGCCAGCAGCCAAGGGTTGGGACTCCGAAGCACAGATACGCAGTATTTT

v_call: TRBV15
d_call: -
clone_size: -
j_call: TRBJ1-5
cdr3_aa: CATSRGGAPHQPQHF
cdr3_nt: TGTGCCACCAGCAGAGGTGGGGCTCCTCATCAGCCCCAGCATTTT

v_call: TRBV9
d_call: TRBD2
clone_size: few
j_call: TRBJ2-3
cdr3_aa: CASSGTGGVRTDTQYF
cdr3_nt: TGTGCCAGCAGCGGAACGGGGGGGGTTCGCACAGATACGCAGTATTTT

v_call: TRBV9
d_call: TRBD1
clone_size: -
j_call: TRBJ1-4
cdr3_aa: CASSPRQGTNEKLFF
cdr3_nt: TGTGCCAGCAGCCCCAGACAGGGAACTAATGAAAAACTGTTTTTT

v_call: TRBV18
d_call: -
clone_size: -
j_call: TRBJ1-6
cdr3_aa: CASSPLPRENSPLHF
cdr3_nt: TGTGCCAGCTCACCACTTCCACGAGAGAATTCACCCCTCCACTTT

v_call: TRBV5-4
d_call: TRBD1
clone_size: -
j_call: TRBJ2-2
cdr3_aa: CAGSGGPNTGELFF
cdr3_nt: TGTGCCGGGTCAGGGGGCCCGAACACCGGGGAGCTGTTTTTT

v_call: TRBV5-1
d_call: -
clone_size: -
j_call: TRBJ2-3
cdr3_aa: CASSSTSTDTQYF
cdr3_nt: TGCGCCAGCAGTTCCACTAGCACAGATACGCAGTATTTT

v_call: TRBV7-9
d_call: TRBD1
clone_size: -
j_call: TRBJ1-2
cdr3_aa: CASSLGTGNGYTF
cdr3_nt: TGTGCCAGCAGCTTAGGGACAGGGAACGGCTACACCTTC

v_call: TRBV7-8
d_call: -
clone_size: -
j_call: TRBJ2-7
cdr3_aa: CASSSGWARPLEEQYF
cdr3_nt: TGTGCCAGCAGCTCAGGGTGGGCGAGACCCTTAGAGGAGCAGTACTTC

v_call: TRBV7-9
d_call: -
clone_size: -
j_call: TRBJ1-4
cdr3_aa: CASSSRPNPDSMELFF
cdr3_nt: TGTGCCAGCAGCTCCCGCCCCAATCCAGACAGTATGGAACTGTTTTTT

v_call: TRBV28
d_call: -
clone_size: -
j_call: TRBJ1-2
cdr3_aa: CASSLLTGGYGYTF
cdr3_nt: TGTGCCAGCAGTTTATTGACAGGCGGCTATGGCTACACCTTC

v_call: TRBV4-1
d_call: TRBD1
clone_size: once
j_call: TRBJ1-6
cdr3_aa: CASSQGDRVNSPLHF
cdr3_nt: TGCGCCAGCAGCCAAGGGGACAGGGTAAATTCACCCCTCCACTTT

v_call: TRBV6-5
d_call: -
clone_size: -
j_call: TRBJ1-3
cdr3_aa: CASRSQEAGNTIYF
cdr3_nt: TGTGCCAGCAGATCGCAGGAGGCCGGAAACACCATATATTTT

v_call: TRBV28
d_call: -
clone_size: -
j_call: TRBJ1-2
cdr3_aa: CASSPSPDRRIYGYTF
cdr3_nt: TGTGCCAGCAGTCCCTCGCCCGACAGGAGGATATACGGCTACACCTTC

v_call: TRBV19
d_call: -
clone_size: -
j_call: TRBJ1-5
cdr3_aa: CASSIPVSNQPQHF
cdr3_nt: TGTGCCAGTAGTATTCCCGTAAGCAATCAGCCCCAGCATTTT

v_call: TRBV28
d_call: TRBD1
clone_size: -
j_call: TRBJ1-4
cdr3_aa: CASSLWTPGQKEKLFF
cdr3_nt: TGTGCCAGCAGTTTATGGACACCGGGACAGAAGGAAAAACTGTTTTTT

v_call: TRBV2
d_call: TRBD1
clone_size: -
j_call: TRBJ1-5
cdr3_aa: CASSSSQGASGQPQHF
cdr3_nt: TGTGCCAGCAGTTCATCACAGGGGGCCTCAGGTCAGCCCCAGCATTTT

v_call: TRBV5-6
d_call: -
clone_size: -
j_call: TRBJ1-3
cdr3_aa: CAGGQSGNTIYF
cdr3_nt: TGTGCCGGCGGACAGTCTGGAAACACCATATATTTT

v_call: TRBV19
d_call: -
clone_size: few
j_call: TRBJ1-5
cdr3_aa: CASSITYRTETQPQHF
cdr3_nt: TGTGCCAGTAGTATCACATACAGGACCGAGACTCAGCCCCAGCATTTT

v_call: TRBV7-5
d_call: -
clone_size: -
j_call: TRBJ1-1
cdr3_aa: CVRSLGRNTEAFF
cdr3_nt: TGTGTCAGAAGCTTAGGCAGGAACACTGAAGCTTTCTTT

v_call: TRBV28
d_call: TRBD1
clone_size: -
j_call: TRBJ2-2
cdr3_aa: CAGSTGSFPGELFF
cdr3_nt: TGTGCCGGGTCGACAGGGTCTTTTCCCGGGGAGCTGTTTTTT

v_call: TRBV11-2
d_call: -
clone_size: -
j_call: TRBJ2-7
cdr3_aa: CASRQIKGATYEQYF
cdr3_nt: TGTGCCAGCAGACAAATAAAGGGAGCGACCTACGAGCAGTACTTC

v_call: TRBV18
d_call: TRBD1
clone_size: -
j_call: TRBJ1-2
cdr3_aa: CASSPRMTGGDGYTF
cdr3_nt: TGTGCCAGCTCACCAAGGATGACAGGGGGCGATGGCTACACCTTC

v_call: TRBV28
d_call: TRBD1
clone_size: -
j_call: TRBJ1-6
cdr3_aa: CASSETGGDNSPLHF
cdr3_nt: TGTGCCAGCAGCGAAACAGGGGGGGATAATTCACCCCTCCACTTT

v_call: TRBV7-9
d_call: -
clone_size: -
j_call: TRBJ1-3
cdr3_aa: CASSLGLPGNTIYF
cdr3_nt: TGTGCCAGCAGCCTCGGACTCCCCGGAAACACCATATATTTT

v_call: TRBV5-1
d_call: TRBD2
clone_size: -
j_call: TRBJ2-1
cdr3_aa: CASSPRGGSAYAEQFF
cdr3_nt: TGCGCCAGCAGCCCGAGGGGAGGGAGTGCATATGCTGAGCAGTTCTTC

v_call: TRBV19
d_call: TRBD2
clone_size: -
j_call: TRBJ2-7
cdr3_aa: CASSTNSGGADEQYF
cdr3_nt: TGTGCCAGTAGTACGAACTCGGGGGGGGCCGACGAGCAGTACTTC

v_call: TRBV18
d_call: TRBD1
clone_size: -
j_call: TRBJ1-1
cdr3_aa: CASSPDQGATEAFF
cdr3_nt: TGTGCCAGCTCACCGGATCAGGGGGCGACTGAAGCTTTCTTT

v_call: TRBV10-3
d_call: -
clone_size: -
j_call: TRBJ1-1
cdr3_aa: CAIRGGTEAFF
cdr3_nt: TGTGCCATCAGGGGGGGGACTGAAGCTTTCTTT

v_call: TRBV27
d_call: TRBD1
clone_size: -
j_call: TRBJ1-6
cdr3_aa: CASSFRGAGSPLHF
cdr3_nt: TGTGCCAGCAGTTTCAGGGGGGCAGGATCACCCCTCCACTTT

v_call: TRBV2
d_call: -
clone_size: -
j_call: TRBJ2-5
cdr3_aa: CATKDISHQETQYF
cdr3_nt: TGTGCCACCAAAGACATAAGCCACCAAGAGACCCAGTACTTC

v_call: TRBV10-3
d_call: -
clone_size: -
j_call: TRBJ1-1
cdr3_aa: CAISQDSRTEAFF
cdr3_nt: TGTGCCATCAGTCAGGACAGCAGAACTGAAGCTTTCTTT

v_call: TRBV6-5
d_call: -
clone_size: -
j_call: TRBJ1-5
cdr3_aa: CASTTTSNQPQHF
cdr3_nt: TGTGCCAGCACGACAACGAGCAATCAGCCCCAGCATTTT

v_call: TRBV29-1
d_call: TRBD2
clone_size: -
j_call: TRBJ2-5
cdr3_aa: CSVQLAGETQYF
cdr3_nt: TGCAGCGTTCAACTAGCGGGCGAGACCCAGTACTTC

v_call: TRBV10-2
d_call: TRBD1
clone_size: -
j_call: TRBJ1-2
cdr3_aa: CASSPGTGTNYGYTF
cdr3_nt: TGCGCCAGTTCTCCCGGGACAGGGACGAACTATGGCTACACCTTC

v_call: TRBV2
d_call: -
clone_size: -
j_call: TRBJ2-7
cdr3_aa: CASSRGAGTYEQYF
cdr3_nt: TGTGCCAGCAGTCGAGGGGCGGGGACCTACGAGCAGTACTTC

v_call: TRBV21-1
d_call: -
clone_size: -
j_call: TRBJ1-1
cdr3_aa: CATWPLIRGENTEAFF
cdr3_nt: TGTGCCACTTGGCCCTTAATACGGGGGGAGAACACTGAAGCTTTCTTT

v_call: TRBV2
d_call: -
clone_size: once
j_call: TRBJ1-5
cdr3_aa: CASSSRGGTQPQHF
cdr3_nt: TGTGCCAGCAGCTCGCGGGGGGGTACTCAGCCCCAGCATTTT

v_call: TRBV10-1
d_call: TRBD1
clone_size: -
j_call: TRBJ2-1
cdr3_aa: CASSEWTGSGVNEQFF
cdr3_nt: TGCGCCAGCAGTGAGTGGACAGGTTCCGGGGTAAATGAGCAGTTCTTC

v_call: TRBV5-1
d_call: -
clone_size: few
j_call: TRBJ1-3
cdr3_aa: CASSLAGESGNTIYF
cdr3_nt: TGCGCCAGCAGCTTGGCCGGAGAATCTGGAAACACCATATATTTT

v_call: TRBV2
d_call: -
clone_size: -
j_call: TRBJ1-5
cdr3_aa: CASRAGSNQPQHF
cdr3_nt: TGTGCCAGCAGGGCCGGGTCTAATCAGCCCCAGCATTTT

v_call: TRBV6-5
d_call: -
clone_size: once
j_call: TRBJ2-5
cdr3_aa: CASSYPTGLETQYF
cdr3_nt: TGTGCCAGCAGTTACCCTACAGGGCTAGAGACCCAGTACTTC

v_call: TRBV12-3/TRBV12-4
d_call: -
clone_size: -
j_call: TRBJ2-3
cdr3_aa: CASNLVGADTQYF
cdr3_nt: TGTGCCAGCAATCTAGTCGGCGCAGATACGCAGTATTTT

v_call: TRBV12-3/TRBV12-4
d_call: TRBD1
clone_size: -
j_call: TRBJ1-1
cdr3_aa: CASSRDRAAEAFF
cdr3_nt: TGTGCCAGCAGCCGGGACAGGGCCGCTGAAGCTTTCTTT

v_call: TRBV19
d_call: TRBD1
clone_size: few
j_call: TRBJ1-1
cdr3_aa: CASSRTGQGVVMNTEAFF
cdr3_nt: TGTGCCAGTAGCCGTACAGGACAGGGTGTGGTTATGAACACTGAAGCTTTCTTT

v_call: TRBV6-5
d_call: -
clone_size: -
j_call: TRBJ1-2
cdr3_aa: CASRADTNYGYTF
cdr3_nt: TGTGCCAGCAGGGCGGACACGAACTATGGCTACACCTTC

v_call: TRBV6-5
d_call: -
clone_size: -
j_call: TRBJ1-1
cdr3_aa: CASSYSNRNTEAFF
cdr3_nt: TGTGCCAGCAGTTACTCGAACAGGAACACTGAAGCTTTCTTT

v_call: TRBV28
d_call: -
clone_size: -
j_call: TRBJ1-6
cdr3_aa: CASRASSYNSPLHF
cdr3_nt: TGTGCCAGCAGGGCCAGCTCCTATAATTCACCCCTCCACTTT

v_call: TRBV2
d_call: -
clone_size: -
j_call: TRBJ1-6
cdr3_aa: CASSESGIGSPLHF
cdr3_nt: TGTGCCAGCAGTGAATCAGGGATCGGTTCACCCCTCCACTTT

v_call: TRBV6-2/TRBV6-3
d_call: -
clone_size: -
j_call: TRBJ1-3
cdr3_aa: CASSPWTAGNTIYF
cdr3_nt: TGTGCCAGCAGCCCCTGGACAGCTGGAAACACCATATATTTT